Presented here are 24 T cell receptor beta chains from one specimen sequenced in a study of blood T cell repertoires in COVID-19. Profiling relied on immunoSEQ multiplex PCR, and the TCRdb table lists in-frame clones only, not all of them. Counted here are a few hundred thousand clones, around 88% occurring once; the ten biggest clones make up approximately 0.84%. Sequenced material: peripheral blood. The receptors derive from a man aged 25-45 years with acute or convalescent COVID-19.

The chain's CDR3 is CSVTGYNGGAFF. The CDR3 DNA reads as TGCAGCGTGACAGGGTATAATGGGGGAGCTTTCTTT. The chain combines TRBV29-1 with TRBJ1-1; 7 bases are a match to TRBD1. The J segment lost 10 bases and the V segment lost 6 bases, leaving 11 bases of the junction unmatched. Germline V lookup: CDR1 SQVTM, CDR2 ANQGSEA. The CDR3 runs 12 residues.

The chain links TRBV3-1 (or the pseudogene TRBV3-2) to TRBJ1-6, with D perhaps matching TRBD1 (5 bases). V was clipped by 6 bases and J by 7 bases, with 13 bases between them. Germline V lookup: CDR1 LGHDT, CDR2 YNNKEL (reference sequence). This CDR3 contains 14 residues. DNA for the CDR3: TGTGCCAGCAGACAGGACGGCTTGAATTCACCCCTCCACTTT. Translated, it gives CASRQDGLNSPLHF.

The gene calls are TRBV11-2 and TRBJ1-1, with 8 bases matching TRBD1. The CDR3 consists of 15 residues. Unmatched junction bases numbered 10, after V lost 4 bases and J lost 6 bases. Per the germline V gene, CDR1 is SGHAT and CDR2 is FQNNGV. The CDR3 is CASSSADRGQSEAFF. Written as DNA, the CDR3 is TGTGCCAGCAGCTCCGCCGACAGGGGACAGTCTGAAGCTTTCTTT.

This chain joins TRBV18 and TRBJ1-6, with D perhaps TRBD1 (6 bases). This CDR3 has 16 residues. With 3 bases removed from V and 0 bases from J, the gap between germline ends came to 9 bases. Per the germline V gene, CDR1 is KGHSH and CDR2 is LQKENI. The CDR3 sequence is CASSPAGASYNSPLHF. As DNA, the CDR3 is TGTGCCAGCTCACCGGCAGGGGCCTCCTATAATTCACCCCTCCACTTT.

Only one count was recorded for this clone. The CDR3 protein is CASRLTGTGGSNEQFF. The CDR3 nucleotides are TGCGCCAGCAGATTGACCGGGACAGGGGGCTCGAATGAGCAGTTCTTC. This chain connects TRBV4-1 to TRBJ2-1; 12 bases line up with TRBD1. Looked up from germline, CDR1 is MGHRA and CDR2 is YSYEKL. CDR3 length: 16 residues. J lost 7 bases, V lost 6 bases, and 10 bases had no gene match.

The rearrangement links TRBV29-1 to TRBJ2-1; tentative D call: TRBD2 (7 bases). Germline CDR1 is SQVTM and CDR2 is ANQGSEA. This CDR3 has 15 amino acids. V lost 7 bases, J lost 0 bases, and 16 bases lay in between. The CDR3 sequence: CSAEGGSGSYNEQFF. The CDR3 DNA reads TGCAGCGCCGAGGGGGGGAGTGGCTCCTACAATGAGCAGTTCTTC.

The chain has TRBV28 and TRBJ1-5; no clear D gene. Germline CDR1 MDHEN, CDR2 SYDVKM. Trimming stripped 5 bases from V and 1 base from J, with 9 bases between. This CDR3 region has 14 residues. The CDR3 DNA follows: TGTGCCAGCAGTCCACCACTGAGCAATCAGCCCCAGCATTTT. Residues: CASSPPLSNQPQHF.

This clone was found once. J is TRBJ1-3 and V is TRBV5-1; tentatively, D is TRBD1 (6 bases). The CDR3 has 14 residues. The ends were cut back, 4 bases at V and 1 base at J, with 9 bases in the middle. Germline V CDR1 and CDR2: SGHRS, YFSETQ. The CDR3 nucleotides are TGCGCCAGCAGCATTACAGGGTCTGGAAACACCATATATTTT. Translation gives CASSITGSGNTIYF.

The table lists this clone with a few counts. The chain carries TRBV5-1 and TRBJ2-3; 11 bases map to TRBD2. Per germline, CDR1 SGHRS and CDR2 YFSETQ. The CDR3 contains 14 residues. The trim removed 5 bases at V and 7 bases at J, leaving 6 bases unmatched. The CDR3 spells CASSPTSGSYTQYF. The DNA of the CDR3 is TGCGCCAGCAGTCCTACTAGCGGGAGTTATACGCAGTATTTT. The entire variable domain, with the rest obtained from reference TRBV5-1 and TRBJ2-3, is as follows: KAGVTQTPRYLIKTRGQQVTLSCSPISGHRSVSWYQQTPGQGLQFLFEYFSETQRNKGNFPGRFSGRQFSNSRSEMNVSTLELGDSALYLCASSPTSGSYTQYFGPGTRLTVL.

The chain uses TRBV10-1 and TRBJ1-1, with a tentative D call TRBD1 (5 bases). From germline, CDR1 is WNHNN and CDR2 SYGVQD (reference sequence). There are 14 residues in the CDR3. Deletions cut 4 bases from V and 2 bases from J, with 11 bases between. CDR3 sequence reads: CASSAGGSNTEAFF. The DNA for the CDR3 is TGCGCCAGCAGTGCCGGGGGGTCCAACACTGAAGCTTTCTTT.

This chain links TRBV9 with TRBJ1-2; 8 bases align to TRBD1. This CDR3 contains 14 residues. Germline trimming cut 0 bases from V and 8 bases from J; bases unmatched to any gene: 6. The germline CDR1 and CDR2 sequences are SGDLS and YYNGEE. CDR3 in amino acids: CASSVEQGAGGYTF. DNA of the CDR3: TGTGCCAGCAGCGTAGAGCAGGGGGCAGGAGGCTACACCTTC.

This clone was detected once. The rearrangement uses TRBV6-5 and TRBJ2-7; 7 nucleotides align to TRBD2. The V gene end was trimmed by 2 bases and the J gene end by 6 bases; junction bases not matched to a gene: 10. Germline CDR1 and CDR2: MNHEY and SVGAGI. This CDR3 has 15 amino acids. The CDR3 protein is CASSYDQRGLSEQYF. Here the CDR3 DNA reads TGTGCCAGCAGTTACGATCAGCGGGGACTCTCCGAGCAGTACTTC.

The rearrangement uses TRBV7-6 and TRBJ1-1; a possible D gene is TRBD1 (5 bases). The CDR3 consists of 14 residues. The V end lost 5 bases, the J end lost 5 bases, and 15 bases lay between the germline ends. The germline V gene encodes CDR1 SGHVS and CDR2 FNYEAQ. The CDR3 DNA is TGTGCCAGCAGCCTCGGGGGGGGTGGAACTGAAGCTTTCTTT. Protein sequence: CASSLGGGGTEAFF.

The V call is TRBV10-1, the J call TRBJ2-7; 11 positions match TRBD1. Germline lookup yields CDR1 WNHNN and CDR2 SYGVQD (reference sequence). With 11 bases clipped from V and 2 bases from J, the junction kept 8 bases outside the gene matches. This CDR3 spans 14 amino acids. The CDR3 here is CASSKGQGAYEQYF. DNA of the CDR3: TGCGCCTCCTCAAAGGGACAGGGGGCCTACGAGCAGTACTTC.

In this sample, this clone turned up once. The rearrangement joins TRBV5-1 to TRBJ1-4, with D unresolved. This CDR3 comprises 16 residues. Germline CDR1 is SGHRS and CDR2 is YFSETQ. The ends were cut back, 4 bases at V and 2 bases at J, with 15 bases in the middle. This CDR3 is CASSPPVGGTNEKLFF. CDR3 sequence (DNA): TGCGCCAGCAGCCCGCCTGTTGGAGGGACTAATGAAAAACTGTTTTTT.

This clone turned up a few times. This chain uses TRBV3-1 (or the pseudogene TRBV3-2) with TRBJ2-1; 8 bases align to TRBD2. This CDR3 has 16 amino acids. After removal of 4 bases from V and 2 bases from J, the junction contained 7 bases not matched to a gene. Germline lookup yields CDR1 LGHDT and CDR2 YNNKEL (reference sequence). CDR3 amino acids: CASSLFRGLAYNEQFF. DNA of the CDR3: TGTGCCAGCAGCCTGTTTAGGGGACTAGCCTACAATGAGCAGTTCTTC.

V is TRBV29-1 and J is TRBJ2-1, with D perhaps matching TRBD2 (6 bases). V lost 1 base to trimming and J lost 9 bases, with 16 bases between them. Germline V CDR1 and CDR2: SQVTM, ANQGSEA. The CDR3 is 14 residues long. The CDR3 loop reads CSVEVTLGTLEQFF. CDR3 in DNA: TGCAGCGTTGAAGTAACCCTCGGGACTCTTGAGCAGTTCTTC.

The chain links TRBV27 to TRBJ2-3; 10 positions agree with TRBD2. In germline, CDR1 is MNHEY, CDR2 SMNVEV (reference sequence). This CDR3 region has 18 residues. With 2 bases clipped from V and 1 base from J, the junction kept 9 bases outside the gene matches. The CDR3 spells CASSLMSGGVQGTDTQYF. DNA of the CDR3: TGTGCCAGCAGTTTAATGAGCGGGGGGGTTCAGGGCACAGATACGCAGTATTTT.

The rearrangement uses TRBV19 and TRBJ2-3; TRBD2 matches 10 bases. The CDR3 contains 13 residues. CDR1 is LNHDA, CDR2 SQIVND, per germline (reference sequence). The CDR3 nucleotides are TGTTCCTCAGCGGGGGGGTTACCAGATACGCAGTATTTT. Protein: CSSAGGLPDTQYF.

The chain recombines TRBV24-1 with TRBJ2-1; a possible D gene is TRBD2 (5 bases). This CDR3 region has 16 residues. Germline CDR1 is KGHDR and CDR2 is SFDVKD. Trimming removed 1 base from V and 5 bases from J, with 14 bases in between. This CDR3 is CATSDFGSANHNEQFF. CDR3 bases: TGTGCCACCAGTGATTTCGGTAGCGCGAATCACAATGAGCAGTTCTTC.

This clone was detected once. The chain couples TRBV6-6 to TRBJ2-7; 12 bases match TRBD2. CDR3 length equals 15 residues. Per germline, CDR1 MNHNY and CDR2 SVGAGI (reference sequence). V lost 10 bases to trimming and J lost 5 bases; unmatched junction nucleotides: 12. The CDR3 here is CATTTSGRRGDEQYF. The CDR3 DNA is TGTGCCACCACGACTAGCGGGAGAAGAGGGGACGAGCAGTACTTC.

In the case of this clone: At one boundary the junction diverges from the germline segment, which might be a read error. J is TRBJ2-3 and V is TRBV12-5, with 12 bases that match TRBD2. Germline lookup yields CDR1 LGHNT and CDR2 FRNRAP. There are 17 residues in the CDR3. The CDR3 loop reads CASGLILAGGPTDTQYF. The CDR3 nucleotides are TGTGCCAGTGGTTTGATCCTAGCGGGGGGGCCTACAGATACGCAGTATTTT.

This clone was recorded once. The rearrangement links TRBV14 to TRBJ1-2; 9 bases fit TRBD1. The junction had 13 bases not matched to a gene; V was cut back by 6 bases and J by 8 bases. CDR3 size: 15 residues. Germline V lookup: CDR1 SGHDN, CDR2 FVKESK. The CDR3 protein is CASSLTKQGALGYTF. The CDR3 DNA is TGTGCCAGCAGTCTAACTAAACAGGGGGCGCTGGGCTACACCTTC.

This chain connects TRBV6-5 to TRBJ2-2, with 7 positions matching TRBD1. Germline V CDR1 and CDR2: MNHEY, SVGAGI. V was clipped by 4 bases and J by 0 bases; unmatched bases: 5. The length of the CDR3 is 16 residues. CDR3 nucleotide sequence: TGTGCCAGCAGTTCCCAGGACAGGTCGAACACCGGGGAGCTGTTTTTT. The encoded protein is CASSSQDRSNTGELFF.